This T cell receptor (beta chain) stems from a study of blood T cell repertoires in COVID-19. TCRdb's copy holds only in-frame clones and misses some; the assay was immunoSEQ multiplex PCR. The table includes over 300,000 clones, roughly 85% detected once. The length of the CDR3 is 17 residues. Sequenced material: peripheral blood. The J gene is TRBJ1-5, the V gene TRBV21-1; TRBD1 is taken as the D call from the table, unchecked against the DNA. TRBV21-1 has pseudogene status. This TCR was recovered from a human donor in a cohort sampled during active COVID-19. The CDR3 loop is CASSKVPGQVSNQPQHF. In nucleotides, the CDR3 is TGTGCCAGCAGCAAGGTCCCAGGGCAGGTGAGCAATCAGCCCCAGCATTTT.